This is a list of T cell receptor beta chains from one sample in a study of T cells after yellow fever vaccination. TCRdb reprocessed the 5' RACE reads with MiXCR, giving one entry per CDR3 protein. The profile shows a few hundred thousand distinct CDR3 sequences, 4% to 5.5% of them singletons. Source: PBMCs, taken 15 days after the yellow fever booster vaccination. Source of these receptors: a man aged 18 to 30 who received the YFV17D yellow fever vaccine. Both conserved end residues are part of each CDR3. A D gene is named only where the DNA matches it firmly. Part of the rows lack a size; the others show once, few, many or a class for expanded clones.

-,TRBV7-2,-,TRBJ2-5,TGTGCCAGCAGCCCCGGGTGGTTCTCACAAGAGACCCAGTACTTC,CASSPGWFSQETQYF
-,TRBV6-5,many,TRBJ2-4,TGTGCCAGCAGCCCGGTGGGGGGGCGATGGGGAAACATTCAGTACTTC,CASSPVGGRWGNIQYF
TRBD2,TRBV12-3/TRBV12-4,few,TRBJ2-3,TGTGCCAGCAGTTTGCCCGGACTAGCGGGGAAGTATTTT,CASSLPGLAGKYF
-,TRBV5-1,-,TRBJ2-5,TGCGCCAGCGGCGAATCTCAAGAGACCCAGTACTTC,CASGESQETQYF
-,TRBV7-9,few,TRBJ1-6,TGTGCCAGCAGCCGGGGTTCGGCAGATAATTCACCCCTCCACTTT,CASSRGSADNSPLHF
TRBD1,TRBV24-1,many,TRBJ2-1,TGTGCCACCAGTGACAAGGGACAGGGCCAGGAGCAGTTCTTC,CATSDKGQGQEQFF
-,TRBV15,-,TRBJ2-7,TGTGCCACCAGCAGCGGGAACTCCTACGAGCAGTACTTC,CATSSGNSYEQYF
-,TRBV5-5,-,TRBJ1-2,TGTGCCAGCAGCTTGGATGCGCCGTCCTCTGGCTACACCTTC,CASSLDAPSSGYTF
-,TRBV5-6,many,TRBJ2-4,TGTGCCAGCAGCTCGAAAAACATTCAGTACTTC,CASSSKNIQYF
-,TRBV7-2,many,TRBJ2-4,TGTGCCAGCAGCTTAGTCGGTGGATCAGAAGTTCAGTACTTC,CASSLVGGSEVQYF
TRBD1,TRBV12-3/TRBV12-4,many,TRBJ1-2,TGTGCCAGCAGTCCCCTCGACAGGGCCCTCTATGGCTACACCTTC,CASSPLDRALYGYTF
-,TRBV5-1,-,TRBJ2-5,TGCGCCAGCACTCTCCAGGGTCCAGCCCGAGGGGAGACCCAGTACTTC,CASTLQGPARGETQYF
TRBD2,TRBV5-1,many,TRBJ2-7,TGCGCCAGCAGCTTGGTTGCTAGCGGGGGGAGCGAGCAGTACTTC,CASSLVASGGSEQYF
-,TRBV4-3,-,TRBJ2-3,TGCGCCAGCAGCCAAGATCGCCGTTTCGATACGCAGTATTTT,CASSQDRRFDTQYF
TRBD1,TRBV5-1,-,TRBJ1-3,TGCGCCAGCAGCCGGGACAGGGTGGATGGAAACACCATATATTTT,CASSRDRVDGNTIYF
-,TRBV18,many,TRBJ1-4,TGTGCCAGCTCTCTGCGACAGCCTAATGAAAAACTGTTTTTT,CASSLRQPNEKLFF
-,TRBV5-5,-,TRBJ1-4,TGTGCCAGCAGCCTGTTATTGTGGCAGACTAATGAAAAACTGTTTTTT,CASSLLLWQTNEKLFF
-,TRBV7-9,-,TRBJ2-7,TGTGCCAGCAGCTACAGCTATGGCAGGGAAGAATCCTACGAGCAGTACTTC,CASSYSYGREESYEQYF
TRBD2,TRBV4-3,many,TRBJ2-5,TGCGCCAGCAGCCAGGGGACTAGCTCCAAGACCCAGTACTTC,CASSQGTSSKTQYF
TRBD1,TRBV5-5,few,TRBJ2-3,TGTGCCAGCAGCTCGGAGAGACAGGGTCTCACAGATACGCAGTATTTT,CASSSERQGLTDTQYF
-,TRBV13,many,TRBJ1-1,TGTGCCAGCAGCTTGTTAGTCGTGAACACTGAAGCTTTCTTT,CASSLLVVNTEAFF
-,TRBV20-1,many,TRBJ1-4,TGCAGTGCTAGCCCCACCCTGGGGGCTCATCGGGAAAAACTGTTTTTT,CSASPTLGAHREKLFF
-,TRBV6-2/TRBV6-3,many,TRBJ1-5,TGTGCCAGCAGCCTCCCCAGGAGCAATCAGCCCCAGCATTTT,CASSLPRSNQPQHF
TRBD1,TRBV7-6,many,TRBJ1-5,TGTGCCAGCAGCTTTGGACAGGGGCCATATAGCAATCAGCCCCAGCATTTT,CASSFGQGPYSNQPQHF
TRBD2,TRBV10-3,few,TRBJ2-3,TGTGCCATCAGTACTAGCGGGGCTCCAGATACGCAGTATTTT,CAISTSGAPDTQYF
-,TRBV29-1,few,TRBJ1-5,TGCAGCGGGATGGATAATCAGCCCCAGCATTTT,CSGMDNQPQHF
-,TRBV5-6,few,TRBJ2-3,TGTGCCAGCAGCCCTGGTCCCGTCACAGATACGCAGTATTTT,CASSPGPVTDTQYF
-,TRBV7-9,few,TRBJ1-1,TGTGCCAGCAGCTTATTGTCACTCCGAAACACTGAAGCTTTCTTT,CASSLLSLRNTEAFF
-,TRBV15,-,TRBJ2-2,TGTGCCACCAGCAGAGATCACGTCCCCGGGGAGCTGTTTTTT,CATSRDHVPGELFF
TRBD2,TRBV18,few,TRBJ2-5,TGTGCCAGCTCACCCCCCTTTGGTAGCGGGGGTAGACAAGAGACCCAGTACTTC,CASSPPFGSGGRQETQYF
TRBD2,TRBV6-5,many,TRBJ2-3,TGTGCCAGCAGTCTACGCGGGGAGGGAACAGATACGCAGTATTTT,CASSLRGEGTDTQYF
-,TRBV6-6,few,TRBJ2-2,TGTGCCAGCAGTTACAGAGTACCTGAAAACACCGGGGAGCTGTTTTTT,CASSYRVPENTGELFF
TRBD2,TRBV5-4,few,TRBJ2-3,TGTGCCAGCAGCTTGGTTAGCGGGGGGGACACAGATACGCAGTATTTT,CASSLVSGGDTDTQYF
-,TRBV5-1,few,TRBJ2-5,TGCGCCAGCAGCTCCCTGGCGACACAAAAAAGGGAGACCCAGTACTTC,CASSSLATQKRETQYF
-,TRBV4-3,many,TRBJ2-7,TGCGCCAGCAGCCAAGAGGACAGTTTCTCCTACGAGCAGTACTTC,CASSQEDSFSYEQYF
-,TRBV27,-,TRBJ2-3,TGTGCCAGCAGTCCTACCCCCACATCTGATACGCAGTATTTT,CASSPTPTSDTQYF
-,TRBV12-3/TRBV12-4,-,TRBJ2-5,TGTGCCAGCAGTTCCCGGCCTCACCTGGGGCAAGAGACCCAGTACTTC,CASSSRPHLGQETQYF
TRBD2,TRBV5-1,many,TRBJ2-1,TGCGCCAGCAGGTCTAGCGGGGGGGCCCAGTCCTACAATGAGCAGTTCTTC,CASRSSGGAQSYNEQFF
-,TRBV20-1,few,TRBJ2-3,TGCAGTGCGGGCGCCTCATGGGCAGATACGCAGTATTTT,CSAGASWADTQYF
-,TRBV4-3,few,TRBJ2-6,TGCGCCAGCAGCCAAGATGCCAGCTCTGGGGCCAACGTCCTGACTTTC,CASSQDASSGANVLTF
-,TRBV5-4,-,TRBJ1-1,TGTGCCAGCAGCTTGAGTGTCAGCGAGGACACTGAAGCTTTCTTT,CASSLSVSEDTEAFF
-,TRBV6-1,few,TRBJ2-3,TGTGCCAGCAGTGAAGCGCTTCGGTCCCCCGGTACAGATACGCAGTATTTT,CASSEALRSPGTDTQYF
-,TRBV27,few,TRBJ1-1,TGTGCCAGCAGTTTAGCGGGACACGCCACTGAAGCTTTCTTT,CASSLAGHATEAFF
TRBD1,TRBV6-5,-,TRBJ1-2,TGTGCCAGCAGTTACCACGGACAGGGTAATGGCTACACCTTC,CASSYHGQGNGYTF
TRBD2,TRBV7-3,many,TRBJ2-1,TGTGCCAGCAGCTTAGCGGGGGGCGGCTATGAGCAGTTCTTC,CASSLAGGGYEQFF
TRBD1,TRBV7-3,many,TRBJ1-1,TGTGCCAGCAGCGCTACAGGGGATAACACTGAAGCTTTCTTT,CASSATGDNTEAFF
TRBD1,TRBV7-9,many,TRBJ1-2,TGTGCCAGCAGCTACACAGGGGGGAACTATGGCTACACCTTC,CASSYTGGNYGYTF
-,TRBV7-9,-,TRBJ1-3,TGTGCCAGCAGCTCCGAAGGGACTTTTGGAAACACCATATATTTT,CASSSEGTFGNTIYF
-,TRBV21-1,few,TRBJ1-1,TGTGCCAGCAGCAAAATGGCTTGGCAGGGGACGCCTATAATGAACACTGAAGCTTTCTTT,CASSKMAWQGTPIMNTEAFF
TRBD1,TRBV6-4,many,TRBJ2-3,TGTGCCAGCAGTGACTCGACAGGGGGCGCAGATACGCAGTATTTT,CASSDSTGGADTQYF
-,TRBV28,many,TRBJ2-1,TGTGCCAGCAGCCTATTCAATGAGCAGTTCTTC,CASSLFNEQFF
TRBD1,TRBV11-2,few,TRBJ2-7,TGTGCCAGCAGCGCCGGTAAGACAGGGATCGAGCAGTACTTC,CASSAGKTGIEQYF
-,TRBV2,few,TRBJ2-3,TGTGCCAGCACCCGGGGGGCTCCGGGAGATACGCAGTATTTT,CASTRGAPGDTQYF
-,TRBV4-3,few,TRBJ1-1,TGCGCCAGCAGCCAAGGAAGGGGGAATGAAGCTTTCTTT,CASSQGRGNEAFF
-,TRBV19,-,TRBJ1-5,TGTGCCAGTACCCCACAGGTCCAGAGTATCACGGAGCCCCAGCATTTT,CASTPQVQSITEPQHF
-,TRBV18,many,TRBJ2-3,TGTGCCAGCTCACCTACCCGGGATACGCAGTATTTT,CASSPTRDTQYF
TRBD1,TRBV5-1,-,TRBJ1-2,TGCGCCAGCAGCTTACAGGGGGCAACGGGTGGCTACACCTTC,CASSLQGATGGYTF
-,TRBV5-1,many,TRBJ2-1,TGCGCCAGCAGCCCCCGGGTTTCCCCGGGGAATGAGCAGTTCTTC,CASSPRVSPGNEQFF
-,TRBV7-8,many,TRBJ1-5,TGTGCCAGCAGCTTACTCCAGCATAGCAATCAGCCCCAGCATTTT,CASSLLQHSNQPQHF
-,TRBV29-1,few,TRBJ2-1,TGCAGCGTTGAGGGGACGGCATACAATGAGCAGTTCTTC,CSVEGTAYNEQFF